The 8 T cell receptor beta chains given below trace back to one sample, sequenced in a study of blood T cell repertoires in COVID-19. Here immunoSEQ multiplex PCR was the method, and the copy in TCRdb shows in-frame clones only, minus some. This table has roughly 250,000 clones, about nine tenths appearing once. Sequenced material: peripheral blood. The origin of the receptors is a person under 35 with COVID-19, enrolled during active disease.

This clone has more than one count but fewer than ten. The rearrangement joins TRBV4-1 to TRBJ2-7, with 11 bases aligning to TRBD2. Trimming removed 3 bases from V and 4 bases from J; junction bases left unmatched: 5. The CDR3 covers 15 residues. Germline assignment: CDR1 MGHRA and CDR2 YSYEKL. The CDR3 loop is CASSQGLAGGYEQYF. The CDR3 DNA follows: TGCGCCAGCAGCCAGGGGCTAGCGGGAGGTTACGAGCAGTACTTC.

This chain connects TRBV3-1 (or the pseudogene TRBV3-2) to TRBJ1-1; weak D call: TRBD1 (5 bases). Germline CDR1 LGHDT, CDR2 YNNKEL (reference sequence). Trimming stripped 5 bases from V and 6 bases from J, with 16 bases between. The CDR3 contains 14 residues. The CDR3 loop reads CASSLGLPHAEAFF. In DNA, the CDR3 is TGTGCCAGCAGCTTGGGACTCCCTCATGCTGAAGCTTTCTTT.

V and J are TRBV6-6 and TRBJ2-1, with 7 bases identical to TRBD2. Germline V gene sequence: CDR1 MNHNY, CDR2 SVGAGI (reference sequence). CDR3 length: 16 residues. V lost 5 bases to trimming and J lost 4 bases; unmatched junction nucleotides: 11. CDR3 residues: CASSRFLADRYNEQFF. The CDR3 DNA is TGTGCCAGCAGTCGATTCCTAGCGGACCGATACAATGAGCAGTTCTTC.

This sequence joins TRBV24-1 and TRBJ2-1, with 8 bases aligning to TRBD1. CDR3 length: 15 amino acids. After removal of 3 bases from V and 2 bases from J, the junction contained 2 bases not matched to a gene. Germline V gene sequence: CDR1 KGHDR, CDR2 SFDVKD. CDR3 in amino acids: CATSDPGQAYNEQFF. The DNA for the CDR3 is TGTGCCACCAGTGATCCGGGACAGGCCTACAATGAGCAGTTCTTC.

The CDR3 DNA is TGTGCCAGTAAGATGACTACTAGCGGGACTTACGAGCAGTACTTC. It is translated as CASKMTTSGTYEQYF. The genes are TRBV19 and TRBJ2-7; TRBD2 aligns across 10 bases. The CDR3 has 15 amino acids. Per germline, CDR1 LNHDA and CDR2 SQIVND (reference sequence). The V and J ends lost 7 bases and 4 bases, in that order; junction bases with no gene match: 10.

This clone was counted between two and nine times. The chain recombines TRBV4-2 with TRBJ1-3; 9 bases line up with TRBD1. V gave up 7 bases and J gave up 0 bases; unmatched junction bases: 13. This CDR3 is built from 18 residues. CDR1 and CDR2 from the germline V gene are LGHNA and YNFKEQ. This chain's CDR3 is CASTPPIPDRGSGNTIYF. The DNA of the CDR3 is TGTGCCAGCACCCCCCCGATCCCGGACAGGGGCTCTGGAAACACCATATATTTT.

The chain employs TRBV28 and TRBJ1-6; D ambiguous. CDR1 MDHEN and CDR2 SYDVKM come from the germline V gene. The CDR3 runs to 15 residues. The V and J ends lost 5 bases and 0 bases respectively, with 8 bases between them. Here the CDR3 DNA reads TGTGCCAGCAGTCTGCTGAGCTCCTATAATTCACCCCTCCACTTT. Its protein product is CASSLLSSYNSPLHF.

This clone was seen once. The rearrangement links TRBV6-5 to TRBJ1-1, with 7 bases identical to TRBD1. With V trimmed by 6 bases and J by 5 bases, 9 bases remained unmatched. The CDR3 loop spans 14 amino acids. CDR1 and CDR2 from the germline V gene are MNHEY and SVGAGI. The CDR3 coding sequence is TGTGCCAGCAGGGGTTGGACAGGTCTGACTGAAGCTTTCTTT. It codes for CASRGWTGLTEAFF.